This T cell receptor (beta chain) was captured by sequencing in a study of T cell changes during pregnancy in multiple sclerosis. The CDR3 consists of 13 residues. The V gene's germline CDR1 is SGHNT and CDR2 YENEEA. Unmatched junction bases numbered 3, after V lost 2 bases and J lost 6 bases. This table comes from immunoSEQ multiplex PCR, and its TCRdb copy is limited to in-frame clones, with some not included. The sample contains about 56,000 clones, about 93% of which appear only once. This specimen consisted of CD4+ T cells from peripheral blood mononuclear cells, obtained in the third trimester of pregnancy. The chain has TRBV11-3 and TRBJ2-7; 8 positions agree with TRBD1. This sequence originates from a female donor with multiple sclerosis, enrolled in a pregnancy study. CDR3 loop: CASSLQTGAEQYF. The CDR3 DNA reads TGTGCCAGCAGCTTACAGACAGGGGCCGAGCAGTACTTC.